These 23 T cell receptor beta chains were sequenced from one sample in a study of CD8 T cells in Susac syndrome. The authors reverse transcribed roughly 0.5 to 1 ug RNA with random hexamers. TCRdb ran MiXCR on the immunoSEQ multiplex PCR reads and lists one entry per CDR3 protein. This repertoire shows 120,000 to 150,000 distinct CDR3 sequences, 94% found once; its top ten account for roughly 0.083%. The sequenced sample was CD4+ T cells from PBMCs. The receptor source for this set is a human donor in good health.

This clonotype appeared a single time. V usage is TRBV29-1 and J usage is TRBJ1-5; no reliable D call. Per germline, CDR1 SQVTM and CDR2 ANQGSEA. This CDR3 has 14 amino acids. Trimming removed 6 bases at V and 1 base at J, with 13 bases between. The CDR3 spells CSVPGSTSNQPQHF. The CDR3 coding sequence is TGCAGCGTCCCGGGGAGTACAAGCAATCAGCCCCAGCATTTT.

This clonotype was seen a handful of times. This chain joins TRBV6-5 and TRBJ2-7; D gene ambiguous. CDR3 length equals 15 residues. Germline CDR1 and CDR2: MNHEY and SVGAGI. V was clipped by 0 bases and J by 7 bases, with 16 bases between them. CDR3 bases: TGTGCCAGCAGTTACTCGAGAGACCTACTGAGGGAGCAGTACTTC. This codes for CASSYSRDLLREQYF.

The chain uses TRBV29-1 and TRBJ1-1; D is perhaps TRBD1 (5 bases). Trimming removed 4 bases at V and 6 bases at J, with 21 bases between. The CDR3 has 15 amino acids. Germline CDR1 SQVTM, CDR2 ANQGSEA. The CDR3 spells CSVGRGRAKGAEAFF. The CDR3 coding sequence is TGCAGCGTTGGCCGGGGCAGGGCAAAGGGCGCTGAAGCTTTCTTT.

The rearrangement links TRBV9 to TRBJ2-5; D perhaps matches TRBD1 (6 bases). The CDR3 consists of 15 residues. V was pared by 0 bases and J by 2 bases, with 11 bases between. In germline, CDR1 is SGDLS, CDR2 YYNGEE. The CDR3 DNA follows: TGTGCCAGCAGCGTAGCTTGGACAGCGCAAGAGACCCAGTACTTC. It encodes CASSVAWTAQETQYF. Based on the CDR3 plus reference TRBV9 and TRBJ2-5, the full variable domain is DSGVTQTPKHLITATGQRVTLRCSPRSGDLSVYWYQQSLDQGLQFLIQYYNGEERAKGNILERFSAQQFPDLHSELNLSSLELGDSALYFCASSVAWTAQETQYFGPGTRLLVL.

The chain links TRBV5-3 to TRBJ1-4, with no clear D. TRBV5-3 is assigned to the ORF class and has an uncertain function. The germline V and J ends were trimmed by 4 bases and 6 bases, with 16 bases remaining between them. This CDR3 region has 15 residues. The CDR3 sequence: CARSPNHRGDEKLFF. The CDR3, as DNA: TGTGCCAGAAGCCCGAACCACCGCGGGGATGAAAAACTGTTTTTT.

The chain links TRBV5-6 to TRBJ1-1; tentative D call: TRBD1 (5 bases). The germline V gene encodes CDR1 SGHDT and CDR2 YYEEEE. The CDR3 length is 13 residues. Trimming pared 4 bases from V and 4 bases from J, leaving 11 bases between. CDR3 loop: CASSLLRGTEAFF. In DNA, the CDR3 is TGTGCCAGCAGCCTCTTAAGGGGCACTGAAGCTTTCTTT. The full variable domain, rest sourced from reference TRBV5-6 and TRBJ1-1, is DAGVTQSPTHLIKTRGQQVTLRCSPKSGHDTVSWYQQALGQGPQFIFQYYEEEERQRGNFPDRFSGHQFPNYSSELNVNALLLGDSALYLCASSLLRGTEAFFGQGTRLTVV.

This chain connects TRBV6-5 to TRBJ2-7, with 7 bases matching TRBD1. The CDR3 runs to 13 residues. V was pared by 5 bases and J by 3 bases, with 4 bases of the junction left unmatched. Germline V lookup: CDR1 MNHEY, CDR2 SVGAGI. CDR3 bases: TGTGCCAGCAGTCGGGACAGCTTCTACGAGCAGTACTTC. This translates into CASSRDSFYEQYF.

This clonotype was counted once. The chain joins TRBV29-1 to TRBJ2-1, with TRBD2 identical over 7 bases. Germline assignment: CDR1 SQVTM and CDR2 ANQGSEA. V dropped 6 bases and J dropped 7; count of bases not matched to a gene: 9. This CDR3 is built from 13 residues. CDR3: CSVDPGLSNEQFF. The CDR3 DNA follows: TGCAGCGTCGATCCGGGACTATCGAATGAGCAGTTCTTC.

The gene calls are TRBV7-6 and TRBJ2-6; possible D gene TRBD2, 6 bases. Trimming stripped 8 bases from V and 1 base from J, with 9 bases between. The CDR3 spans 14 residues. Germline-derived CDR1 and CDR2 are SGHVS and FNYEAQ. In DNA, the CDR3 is TGTGCCAGCCGACGGGGGTCTGGGGCCAACGTCCTGACTTTC. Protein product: CASRRGSGANVLTF.

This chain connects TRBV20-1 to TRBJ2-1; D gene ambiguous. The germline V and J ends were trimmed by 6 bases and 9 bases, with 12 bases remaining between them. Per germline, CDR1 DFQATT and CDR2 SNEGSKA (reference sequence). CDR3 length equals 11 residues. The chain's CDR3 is CSAVRPAEQFF. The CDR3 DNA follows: TGCAGTGCCGTCAGGCCGGCTGAGCAGTTCTTC.

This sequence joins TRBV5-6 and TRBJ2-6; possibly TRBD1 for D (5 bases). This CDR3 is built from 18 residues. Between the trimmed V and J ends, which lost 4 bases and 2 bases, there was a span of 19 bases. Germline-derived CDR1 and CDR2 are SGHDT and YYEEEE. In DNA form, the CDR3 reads TGTGCCAGCAGCGGGGCCGGACCAGGACCCCCTGGGGCCAACGTCCTGACTTTC. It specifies CASSGAGPGPPGANVLTF.

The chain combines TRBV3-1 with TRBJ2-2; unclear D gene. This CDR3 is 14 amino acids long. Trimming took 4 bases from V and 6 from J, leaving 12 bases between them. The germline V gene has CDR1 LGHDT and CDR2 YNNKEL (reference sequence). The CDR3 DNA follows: TGTGCCAGCAGCCGGTTGGAAGGAGCCGGGGAGCTGTTTTTT. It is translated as CASSRLEGAGELFF.

CDR3: CSAPPSQGRGNEKLFF. The CDR3 coding sequence is TGCAGTGCTCCACCAAGCCAAGGGAGGGGTAATGAAAAACTGTTTTTT. The chain combines TRBV20-1 with TRBJ1-4; D might be TRBD1 (5 bases). The CDR3 is 16 residues long. Germline V gives CDR1 DFQATT, CDR2 SNEGSKA (reference sequence). V was cut by 5 bases and J by 4 bases, with 20 bases left in between.

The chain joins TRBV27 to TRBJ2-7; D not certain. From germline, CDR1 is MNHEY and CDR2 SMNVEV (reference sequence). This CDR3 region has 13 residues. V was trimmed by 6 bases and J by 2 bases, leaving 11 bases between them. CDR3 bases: TGTGCCAGCAGGCCCCCGGGCCCCTACGAGCAGTACTTC. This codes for CASRPPGPYEQYF.

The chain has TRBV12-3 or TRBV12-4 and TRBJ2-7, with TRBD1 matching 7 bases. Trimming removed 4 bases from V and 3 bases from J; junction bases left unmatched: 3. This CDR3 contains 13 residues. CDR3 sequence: CASSWAGGYEQYF. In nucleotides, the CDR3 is TGTGCCAGCAGTTGGGCAGGGGGCTACGAGCAGTACTTC.

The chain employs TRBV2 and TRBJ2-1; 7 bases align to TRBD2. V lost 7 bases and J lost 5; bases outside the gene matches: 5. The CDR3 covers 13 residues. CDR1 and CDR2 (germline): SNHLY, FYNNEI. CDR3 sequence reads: CASNGDYHNEQFF. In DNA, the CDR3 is TGTGCCAGCAATGGGGACTACCACAATGAGCAGTTCTTC.

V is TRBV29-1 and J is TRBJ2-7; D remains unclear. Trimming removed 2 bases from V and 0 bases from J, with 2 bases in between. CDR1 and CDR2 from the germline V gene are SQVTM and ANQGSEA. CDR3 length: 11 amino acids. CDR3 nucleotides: TGCAGCGTTGAAATCTCCTACGAGCAGTACTTC. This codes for CSVEISYEQYF.

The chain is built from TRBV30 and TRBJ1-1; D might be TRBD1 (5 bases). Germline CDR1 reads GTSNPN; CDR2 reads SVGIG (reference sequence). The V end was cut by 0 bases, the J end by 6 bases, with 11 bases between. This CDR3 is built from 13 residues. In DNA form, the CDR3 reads TGTGCCTGGAGTGTGAAGGGGACCCCTGAAGCTTTCTTT. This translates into CAWSVKGTPEAFF.

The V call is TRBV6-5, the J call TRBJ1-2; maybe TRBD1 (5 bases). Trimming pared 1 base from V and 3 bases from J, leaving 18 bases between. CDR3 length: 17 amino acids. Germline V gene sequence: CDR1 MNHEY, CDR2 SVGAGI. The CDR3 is CASSYLSDRGDHYGYTF. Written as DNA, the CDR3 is TGTGCCAGCAGTTACTTGTCGGACCGAGGGGATCACTATGGCTACACCTTC.

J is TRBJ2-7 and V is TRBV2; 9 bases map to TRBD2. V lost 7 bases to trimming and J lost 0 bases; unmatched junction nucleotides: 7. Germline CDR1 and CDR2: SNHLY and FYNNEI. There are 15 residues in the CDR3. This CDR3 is CASNRAGGTSYEQYF. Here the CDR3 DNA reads TGTGCCAGCAATAGAGCGGGAGGTACCTCCTACGAGCAGTACTTC. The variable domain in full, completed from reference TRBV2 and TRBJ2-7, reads EPEVTQTPSHQVTQMGQEVILRCVPISNHLYFYWYRQILGQKVEFLVSFYNNEISEKSEIFDDQFSVERPDGSNFTLKIRSTKLEDSAMYFCASNRAGGTSYEQYFGPGTRLTVT.

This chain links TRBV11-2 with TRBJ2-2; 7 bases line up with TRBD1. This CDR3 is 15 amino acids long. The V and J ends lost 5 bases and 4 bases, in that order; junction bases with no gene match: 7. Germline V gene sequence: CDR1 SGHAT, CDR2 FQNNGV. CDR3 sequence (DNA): TGTGCCAGCAGCCCCCAGACAGGGCTCACCGGGGAGCTGTTTTTT. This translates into CASSPQTGLTGELFF.

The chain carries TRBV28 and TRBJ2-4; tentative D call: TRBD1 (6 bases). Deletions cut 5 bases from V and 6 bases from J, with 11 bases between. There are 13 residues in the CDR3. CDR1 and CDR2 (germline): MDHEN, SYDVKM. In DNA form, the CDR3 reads TGTGCCAGCAGTCCTCAGGACAGAAACATTCAGTACTTC. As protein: CASSPQDRNIQYF.

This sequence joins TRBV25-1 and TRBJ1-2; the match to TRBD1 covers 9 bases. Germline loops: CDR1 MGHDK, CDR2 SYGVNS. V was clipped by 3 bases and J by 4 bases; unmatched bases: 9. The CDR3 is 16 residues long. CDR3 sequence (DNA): TGTGCCAGCAGTGAGGGCGGGACAGGGCTTTCCTATGGCTACACCTTC. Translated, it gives CASSEGGTGLSYGYTF.